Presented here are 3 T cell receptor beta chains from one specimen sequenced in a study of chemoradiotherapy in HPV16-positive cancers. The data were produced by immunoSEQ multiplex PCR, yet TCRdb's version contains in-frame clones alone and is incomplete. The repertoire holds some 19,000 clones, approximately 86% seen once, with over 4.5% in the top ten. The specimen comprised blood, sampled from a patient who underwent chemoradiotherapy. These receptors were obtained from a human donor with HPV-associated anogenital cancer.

This CDR3 reads CASSLDRFNYGYTF. CDR3 sequence (DNA): TGTGCCAGCAGTTTGGACAGGTTTAACTATGGCTACACCTTC. The genes are TRBV13 and TRBJ1-2; 7 positions match TRBD1. The germline gives CDR1 PRHDT, CDR2 FYEKMQ (reference sequence). V shed 6 bases and J 1 base; nucleotides not matched to a gene: 5. This CDR3 is 14 amino acids long.

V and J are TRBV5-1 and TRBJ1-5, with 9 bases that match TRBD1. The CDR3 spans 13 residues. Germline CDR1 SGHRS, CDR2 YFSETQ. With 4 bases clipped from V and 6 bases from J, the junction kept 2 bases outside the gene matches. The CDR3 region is CASSPDRGQPQHF. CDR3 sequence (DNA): TGCGCCAGCAGCCCGGACAGGGGTCAGCCCCAGCATTTT.

This chain's CDR3 is CASSLSRQRDTEAFF. The CDR3 DNA is TGTGCCAGCAGTTTATCGCGACAGAGAGACACTGAAGCTTTCTTT. This chain links TRBV27 with TRBJ1-1, with D perhaps TRBD1 (5 bases). V was cut by 0 bases and J by 3 bases, with 11 bases left in between. This CDR3 is 15 amino acids long. Germline CDR1 MNHEY, CDR2 SMNVEV (reference sequence).